There are many counts of the clone carrying this T cell receptor (beta chain). Its antigen remains unidentified. The sample belongs to a study of T-cell memory formation after mild COVID-19. Overall study: Largely, TCR clusters stayed within a single donor.

Findings of the study overall: Researchers report contracting CD4+ clones mostly in CM and EM, with CD8+ clones in EMRA. Memory sampled before infection contained some responding clones, suggesting cross-reactive memory joined.

TCRdb processed the 5' RACE reads anew with MiXCR; each CDR3 protein has one entry. This table holds fewer than 600,000 distinct CDR3 sequences, about 20% found once. CDR3 length: 16 residues. The V gene end was trimmed by 3 bases and the J gene end by 2 bases; junction bases not matched to a gene: 3. In germline, CDR1 is SGHRS, CDR2 YFSETQ. The receptor's source is an adult woman who had mild COVID-19 (a few samples of this study predate the infection). Cell type and time point are not known. Sequenced sample: PBMCs or a T cell subset sorted from them (not recorded which). This rearrangement joins TRBV5-1 to TRBJ2-1; 12 bases match TRBD2. The CDR3 nucleotides are TGCGCCAGCAGCTCTGCTAGCGGGGGGGCCTACAATGAGCAGTTCTTC. Translation: CASSSASGGAYNEQFF.